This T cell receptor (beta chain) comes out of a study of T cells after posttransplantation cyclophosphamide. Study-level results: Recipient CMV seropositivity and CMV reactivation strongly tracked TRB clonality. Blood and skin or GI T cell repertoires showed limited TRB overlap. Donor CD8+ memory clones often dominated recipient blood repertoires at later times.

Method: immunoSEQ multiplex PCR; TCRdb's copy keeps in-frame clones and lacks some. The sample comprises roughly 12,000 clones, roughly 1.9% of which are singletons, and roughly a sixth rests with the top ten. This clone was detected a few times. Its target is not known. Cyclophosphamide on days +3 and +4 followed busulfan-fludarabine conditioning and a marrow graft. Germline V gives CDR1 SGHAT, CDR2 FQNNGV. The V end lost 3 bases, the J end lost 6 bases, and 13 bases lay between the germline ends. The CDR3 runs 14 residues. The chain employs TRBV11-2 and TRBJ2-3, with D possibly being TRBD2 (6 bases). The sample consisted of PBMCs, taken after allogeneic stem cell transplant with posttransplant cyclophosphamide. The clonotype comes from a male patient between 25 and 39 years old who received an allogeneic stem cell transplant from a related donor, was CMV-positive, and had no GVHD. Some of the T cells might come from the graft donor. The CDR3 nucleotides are TGTGCCAGCAGCTTCGGGACTCCCGGGGATACGCAGTATTTT. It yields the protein CASSFGTPGDTQYF. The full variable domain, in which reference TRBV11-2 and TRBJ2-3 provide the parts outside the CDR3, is EAGVAQSPRYKIIEKRQSVAFWCNPISGHATLYWYQQILGQGPKLLIQFQNNGVVDDSQLPKDRFSAERLKGVDSTLKIQPAKLEDSAVYLCASSFGTPGDTQYFGPGTRLTVL.